The entry below describes one TCR beta chain. The antigen is not known. This sample is part of a study of graft-versus-host responses after intestinal transplantation. Looking at the study overall: Tacrolimus and steroids were given for around 3 years to all recipients after anti-thymocyte globulin induction. Study-wide results and limits: Recipient bone marrow held GvH clones, some seen earlier in ileum or blood. Clonal ratios of graft-versus-host to host-versus-graft in allografts were high for patients exhibiting graft-donor T cell macrochimerism.

The CDR3 sequence is 16 residues long. Trimming took 0 bases from V and 6 from J; bases not matched to a gene: 9. CDR1 MNHEY and CDR2 SVGAGI come from the germline V gene. Intraepithelial lymphocytes and lamina propria lymphocytes were released through processing of graft tissue. Generated by immunoSEQ multiplex PCR, the TCRdb table keeps only in-frame clones and is missing some. The top ten clones hold about 4% of a sample with 15,000 to 20,000 clones, around 83% of them seen once. The sample here was ileum tissue, taken about 86 weeks after intestinal transplantation. The V gene is TRBV6-5, the J gene TRBJ1-2, with TRBD1 identical over 8 bases. This clonotype originated in a human patient who received an intestinal transplant, so some T cells may come from the graft donor. DNA for the CDR3: TGTGCCAGCAGTTACTCCGCTTCAGGGGGCGCCGATGGCTACACCTTC. Amino acids: CASSYSASGGADGYTF.